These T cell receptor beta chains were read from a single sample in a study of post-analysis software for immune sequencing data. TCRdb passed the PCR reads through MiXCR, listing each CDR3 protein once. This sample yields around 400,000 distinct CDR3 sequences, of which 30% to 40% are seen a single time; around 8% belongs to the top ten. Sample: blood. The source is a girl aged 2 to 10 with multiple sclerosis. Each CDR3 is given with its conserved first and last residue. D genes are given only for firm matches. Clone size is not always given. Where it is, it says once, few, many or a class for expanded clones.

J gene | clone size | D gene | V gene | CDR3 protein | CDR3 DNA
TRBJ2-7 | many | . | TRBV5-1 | CASSPGRTQNLHEQYF | TGCGCCAGCAGCCCGGGTAGGACCCAGAATCTCCACGAGCAGTACTTC
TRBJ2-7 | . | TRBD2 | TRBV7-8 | CASSFGLAGAYEQYF | TGTGCCAGCAGCTTTGGCCTAGCGGGAGCCTACGAGCAGTACTTC
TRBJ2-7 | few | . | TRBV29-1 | CSVQTGLQYEQYF | TGCAGCGTCCAAACGGGTCTACAATACGAGCAGTACTTC
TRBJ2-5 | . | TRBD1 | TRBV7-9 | CASSFLDRGEETQYF | TGTGCCAGCAGCTTCCTGGACAGGGGGGAAGAGACCCAGTACTTC
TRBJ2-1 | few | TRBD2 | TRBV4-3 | CASSQVVLSSGRVAPSYNEQFF | TGCGCCAGCAGCCAAGTTGTCTTGTCTAGCGGGAGGGTAGCGCCGTCCTACAATGAGCAGTTCTTC
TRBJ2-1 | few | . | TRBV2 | CASRGAGFRNEQFF | TGTGCCAGCAGGGGGGCGGGATTCCGCAATGAGCAGTTCTTC
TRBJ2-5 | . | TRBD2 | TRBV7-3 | CASSLIAGGRETQYF | TGTGCCAGCAGCTTAATAGCGGGGGGGCGAGAGACCCAGTACTTC
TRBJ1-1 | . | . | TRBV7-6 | CASSFRRGLNTEAFF | TGTGCCAGCAGCTTCCGCCGGGGCCTAAACACTGAAGCTTTCTTT
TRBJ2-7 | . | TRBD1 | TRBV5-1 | CASSRDRPDFEQYF | TGCGCCAGCAGCAGGGACAGGCCAGACTTCGAGCAGTACTTC
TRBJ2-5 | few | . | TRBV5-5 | CASSSRLEEQYF | TGTGCCAGCAGCTCGCGCCTCGAGGAGCAGTACTTC
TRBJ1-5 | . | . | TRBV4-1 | CASRGIEGDQPQHF | TGCGCCAGCAGGGGAATAGAGGGTGACCAGCCCCAGCATTTT
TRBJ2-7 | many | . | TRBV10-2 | CASRRGYEQYF | TGCGCCAGCAGGCGGGGCTACGAGCAGTACTTC
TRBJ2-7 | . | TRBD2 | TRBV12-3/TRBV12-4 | CASSFEREISYEQYF | TGTGCCAGCAGTTTTGAGCGGGAGATTAGCTACGAGCAGTACTTC
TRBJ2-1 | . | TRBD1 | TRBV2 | CASSLRPGQGSNEQFF | TGTGCCAGCAGTCTTCGTCCGGGACAGGGTTCGAATGAGCAGTTCTTC
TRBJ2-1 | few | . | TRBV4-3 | CASQKGNEQFF | TGCGCCAGCCAAAAGGGCAATGAGCAGTTCTTC
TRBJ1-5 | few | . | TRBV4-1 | CASSQEPGMPQHF | TGCGCCAGCAGCCAAGAGCCCGGGATGCCCCAGCATTTT
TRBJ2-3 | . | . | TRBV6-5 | CASREGRRSSTDTQYF | TGTGCCAGCAGGGAGGGACGGCGTTCTAGCACAGATACGCAGTATTTT
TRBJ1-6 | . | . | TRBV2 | CASSDEQGRSPLHF | TGTGCCAGCAGTGATGAGCAGGGGCGTTCACCCCTCCACTTT
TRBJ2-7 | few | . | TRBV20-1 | CSAKKDERRTYEQYF | TGCAGTGCCAAGAAAGACGAGCGCCGCACCTACGAGCAGTACTTC
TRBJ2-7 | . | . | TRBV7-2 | CASSVAVSSYEQYF | TGTGCCAGCAGCGTAGCGGTAAGCTCCTACGAGCAGTACTTC
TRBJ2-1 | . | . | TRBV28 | CASSQFGPRQFF | TGTGCCAGCAGTCAATTCGGCCCAAGGCAGTTCTTC
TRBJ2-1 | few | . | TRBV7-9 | CASSPVSGIGGSGGQFF | TGTGCCAGCAGCCCAGTCTCAGGTATAGGGGGCAGCGGGGGGCAGTTCTTC
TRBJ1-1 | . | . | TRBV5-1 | CASSFRDFVNTEAFF | TGCGCCAGCAGCTTCCGGGATTTTGTGAACACTGAAGCTTTCTTT
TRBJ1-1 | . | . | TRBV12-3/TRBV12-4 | CASTSRQRNTEAFF | TGTGCCAGCACCTCAAGACAGAGGAACACTGAAGCTTTCTTT
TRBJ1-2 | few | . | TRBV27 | CASSSRDGSNYGYTF | TGTGCCAGCAGTTCCCGGGACGGGTCTAACTATGGCTACACCTTC
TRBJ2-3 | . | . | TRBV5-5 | CASSLVNVGAKRDTQYF | TGTGCCAGCAGCTTGGTCAACGTCGGGGCCAAGAGGGATACGCAGTATTTT
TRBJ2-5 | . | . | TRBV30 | CAWTQENQETQYF | TGTGCCTGGACTCAGGAAAATCAAGAGACCCAGTACTTC
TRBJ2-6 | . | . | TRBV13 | CASSCQTQGPGANVLTF | TGTGCCAGCAGCTGCCAAACCCAGGGGCCTGGGGCCAACGTCCTGACTTTC
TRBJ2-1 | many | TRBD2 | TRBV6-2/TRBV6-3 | CASSYDTGTSSEQFF | TGTGCCAGCAGTTACGACACCGGGACTAGCAGTGAGCAGTTCTTC
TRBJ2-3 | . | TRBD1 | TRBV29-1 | CSAGTWDRGETGTQYF | TGCAGCGCTGGGACTTGGGACAGGGGAGAGACAGGTACGCAGTATTTT
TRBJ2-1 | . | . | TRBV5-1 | CASSFLVYGQFF | TGCGCCAGCAGCTTTCTTGTCTATGGGCAGTTCTTC
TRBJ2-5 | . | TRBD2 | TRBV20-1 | CSATSGVLQETQYF | TGCAGTGCTACCAGCGGGGTCCTACAAGAGACCCAGTACTTC